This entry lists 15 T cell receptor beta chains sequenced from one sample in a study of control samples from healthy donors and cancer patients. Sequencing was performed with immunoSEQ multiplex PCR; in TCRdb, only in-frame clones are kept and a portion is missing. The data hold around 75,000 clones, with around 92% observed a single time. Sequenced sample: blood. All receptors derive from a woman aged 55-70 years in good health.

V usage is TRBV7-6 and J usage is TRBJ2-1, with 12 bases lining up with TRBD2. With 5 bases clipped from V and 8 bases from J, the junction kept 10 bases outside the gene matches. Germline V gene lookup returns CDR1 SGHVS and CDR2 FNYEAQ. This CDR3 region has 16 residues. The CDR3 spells CASSLLAGGPGDEQFF. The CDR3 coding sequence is TGTGCCAGCAGCCTTCTAGCGGGAGGGCCGGGCGATGAGCAGTTCTTC. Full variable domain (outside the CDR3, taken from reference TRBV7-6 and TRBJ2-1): GAGVSQSPRYKVTKRGQDVALRCDPISGHVSLYWYRQALGQGPEFLTYFNYEAQQDKSGLPNDRFSAERPEGSISTLTIQRTEQRDSAMYRCASSLLAGGPGDEQFFGPGTRLTVL.

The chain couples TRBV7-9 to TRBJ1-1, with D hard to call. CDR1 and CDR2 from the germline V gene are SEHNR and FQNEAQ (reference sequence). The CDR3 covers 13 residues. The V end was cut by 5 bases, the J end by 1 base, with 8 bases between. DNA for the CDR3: TGTGCCAGCAGCCTGGGGAGGAACACTGAAGCTTTCTTT. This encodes CASSLGRNTEAFF.

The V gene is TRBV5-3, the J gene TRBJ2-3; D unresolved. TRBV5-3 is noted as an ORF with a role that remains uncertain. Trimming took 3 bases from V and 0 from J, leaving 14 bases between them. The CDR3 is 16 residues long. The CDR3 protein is CARSSPSAFSTDTQYF. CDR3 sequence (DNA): TGTGCCAGAAGCTCTCCCTCCGCGTTTAGCACAGATACGCAGTATTTT.

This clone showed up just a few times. Here the CDR3 DNA reads TGTGCCAGCAGTTACGTCAGGGGCCGGTCACCCCTCCACTTT. Its protein is CASSYVRGRSPLHF. The V and J genes are TRBV6-5 and TRBJ1-6; TRBD1 is a possible D gene (6 bases). V lost 2 bases, J lost 10 bases, and 12 bases lay in between. The germline V gene encodes CDR1 MNHEY and CDR2 SVGAGI. The CDR3 totals 14 residues.

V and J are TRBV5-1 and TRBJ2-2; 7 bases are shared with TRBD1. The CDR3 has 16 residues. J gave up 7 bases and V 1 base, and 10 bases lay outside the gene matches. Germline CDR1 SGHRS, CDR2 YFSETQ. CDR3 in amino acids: CASSLLSAGGHGELFF. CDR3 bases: TGCGCCAGCAGCTTGTTGTCTGCAGGGGGTCACGGGGAGCTGTTTTTT.

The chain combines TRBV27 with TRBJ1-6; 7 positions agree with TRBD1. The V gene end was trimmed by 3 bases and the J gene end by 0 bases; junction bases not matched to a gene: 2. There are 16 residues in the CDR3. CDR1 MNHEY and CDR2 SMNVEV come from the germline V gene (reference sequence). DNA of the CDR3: TGTGCCAGCAGTTTCAGGGACAGCTCCTATAATTCACCCCTCCACTTT. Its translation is CASSFRDSSYNSPLHF.

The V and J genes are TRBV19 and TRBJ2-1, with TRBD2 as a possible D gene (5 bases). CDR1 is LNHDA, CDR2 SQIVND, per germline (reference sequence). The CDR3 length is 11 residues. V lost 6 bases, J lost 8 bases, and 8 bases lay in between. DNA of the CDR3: TGTGCCAGTAGAAAGGGAGATGAGCAGTTCTTC. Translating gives CASRKGDEQFF.

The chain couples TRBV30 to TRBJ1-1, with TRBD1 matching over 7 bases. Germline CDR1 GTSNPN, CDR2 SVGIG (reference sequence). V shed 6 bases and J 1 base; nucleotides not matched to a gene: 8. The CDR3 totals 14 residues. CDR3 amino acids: CACSWQGENTEAFF. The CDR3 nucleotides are TGTGCCTGTTCCTGGCAGGGGGAGAACACTGAAGCTTTCTTT.

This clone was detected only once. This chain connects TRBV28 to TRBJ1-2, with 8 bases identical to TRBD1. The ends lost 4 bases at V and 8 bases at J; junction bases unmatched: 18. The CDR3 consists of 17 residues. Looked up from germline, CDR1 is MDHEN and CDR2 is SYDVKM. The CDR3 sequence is CASSSEYLGQGGYGYTF. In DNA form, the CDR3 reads TGTGCCAGCAGTTCAGAATATCTAGGACAGGGAGGCTACGGCTACACCTTC.

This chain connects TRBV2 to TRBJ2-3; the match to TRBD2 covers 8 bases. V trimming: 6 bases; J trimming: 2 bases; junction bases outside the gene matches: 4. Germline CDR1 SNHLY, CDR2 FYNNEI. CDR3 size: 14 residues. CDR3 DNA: TGTGCCAGCAGGGTAGCGGGGTACACAGATACGCAGTATTTT. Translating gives CASRVAGYTDTQYF.

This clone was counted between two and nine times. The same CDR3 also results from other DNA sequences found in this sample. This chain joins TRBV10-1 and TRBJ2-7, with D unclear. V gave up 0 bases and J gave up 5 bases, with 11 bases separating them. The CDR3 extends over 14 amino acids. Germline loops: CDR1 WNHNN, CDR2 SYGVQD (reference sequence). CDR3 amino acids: CASSESGSGDEQYF. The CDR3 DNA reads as TGCGCCAGCAGTGAGTCTGGAAGTGGGGACGAGCAGTACTTC.

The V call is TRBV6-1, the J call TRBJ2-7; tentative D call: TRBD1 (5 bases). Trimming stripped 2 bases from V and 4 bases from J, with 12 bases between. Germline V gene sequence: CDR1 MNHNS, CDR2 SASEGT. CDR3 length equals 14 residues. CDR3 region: CASSEQGRIYEQYF. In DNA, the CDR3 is TGTGCCAGCAGTGAACAGGGTAGAATTTACGAGCAGTACTTC.

CDR3 sequence reads: CAWGTSTDTQYF. The CDR3 DNA reads as TGTGCCTGGGGGACCAGCACAGATACGCAGTATTTT. The chain recombines TRBV30 with TRBJ2-3, with D tentatively TRBD1 or TRBD2 (5 bases each). The CDR3 length is 12 residues. Germline lookup yields CDR1 GTSNPN and CDR2 SVGIG (reference sequence). V was shortened by 5 bases and J by 0 bases, with 6 bases between the two germline ends. The variable domain in full, with the rest retrieved from reference TRBV30 and TRBJ2-3, is SQTIHQWPATLVQPVGSPLSLECTVEGTSNPNLYWYRQAAGRGLQLLFYSVGIGQISSEVPQNLSASRPQDRQFILSSKKLLLSDSGFYLCAWGTSTDTQYFGPGTRLTVL.

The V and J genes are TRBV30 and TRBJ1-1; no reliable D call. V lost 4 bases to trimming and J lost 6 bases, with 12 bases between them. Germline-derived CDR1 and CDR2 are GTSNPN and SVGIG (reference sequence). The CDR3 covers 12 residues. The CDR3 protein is CAWNPGGAEAFF. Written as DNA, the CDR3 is TGTGCCTGGAACCCGGGTGGGGCTGAAGCTTTCTTT.

This CDR3 reads CASSDGRGYEKLFF. The CDR3 bases are TGTGCCAGCAGTGATGGCAGGGGTTATGAAAAACTGTTTTTT. V usage is TRBV25-1 and J usage is TRBJ1-4, with a weak D call TRBD1 (6 bases). The germline V gene has CDR1 MGHDK and CDR2 SYGVNS. Between the trimmed V and J ends, which lost 3 bases and 6 bases, there was a span of 11 bases. There are 14 residues in the CDR3.